Shown below are 21 T cell receptor beta chains from a single sample sequenced in a study of T cell responses to AZD1222 COVID-19 vaccine. Produced via immunoSEQ multiplex PCR; TCRdb's table is partial and in-frame only. The repertoire has roughly 250,000 clones, just over 90% of them found once; the top ten carry around 0.58%. The specimen comprised peripheral blood, sampled on day 0 of AZD1222 vaccination. These receptors came from an adult in good health.

The chain recombines TRBV28 with TRBJ1-6; D is perhaps TRBD1 (5 bases). V lost 5 bases and J 7 bases, leaving 15 bases between the germline ends. The CDR3 covers 15 residues. The germline V gene encodes CDR1 MDHEN and CDR2 SYDVKM. CDR3 nucleotide sequence: TGTGCCAGCAGTCCTCAGGAAGGGGTCAATTCACCCCTCCACTTT. Translating it yields CASSPQEGVNSPLHF.

Written as DNA, the CDR3 is TGCGCCAGCAGCCAACTACAGGGGGCGCGGGACGAGCAGTACTTC. It translates to CASSQLQGARDEQYF. The V gene is TRBV4-1, the J gene TRBJ2-7, with 9 bases fitting TRBD1. The length of the CDR3 is 15 residues. Germline V CDR1 and CDR2: MGHRA, YSYEKL. V trimming: 2 bases; J trimming: 5 bases; junction bases outside the gene matches: 7.

In DNA, the CDR3 is TGTGCCAGCAGCTATAGCGATCCCAGCACAGATACGCAGTATTTT. Translated: CASSYSDPSTDTQYF. This chain joins TRBV3-1 (or the pseudogene TRBV3-2) and TRBJ2-3; possible D gene TRBD2, 5 bases. Germline CDR1 is LGHDT and CDR2 is YNNKEL (reference sequence). V shed 5 bases and J shed 0 bases, with 12 bases lying between them. This CDR3 region has 15 residues.

This clone was counted once. The rearrangement links TRBV7-9 to TRBJ1-4; 9 nucleotides agree with TRBD1. CDR3 length: 16 amino acids. Germline V gene data show CDR1 as SEHNR and CDR2 as FQNEAQ (reference sequence). The trim removed 5 bases at V and 8 bases at J, leaving 12 bases unmatched. CDR3 region: CASSKWDREFREKLFF. The CDR3 DNA sequence: TGTGCCAGCAGCAAATGGGACAGGGAGTTTCGGGAAAAACTGTTTTTT.

In regard to this clone: Other DNA sequences from this sample encode an identical CDR3 as well. The chain uses TRBV7-2 and TRBJ2-1, with 9 bases fitting TRBD1. The CDR3 sequence is 15 residues long. With V trimmed by 4 bases and J by 0 bases, 1 base remained unmatched. CDR1 is SGHTA and CDR2 is FQGNSA in the germline V gene. The CDR3 is CASSSDRGSYNEQFF. CDR3 in DNA: TGTGCCAGCAGCTCGGACAGGGGCTCCTACAATGAGCAGTTCTTC.

This rearrangement joins TRBV28 to TRBJ2-7; 9 bases line up with TRBD2. This CDR3 is 16 amino acids long. Germline CDR1 and CDR2: MDHEN and SYDVKM. The trim removed 4 bases at V and 0 bases at J, leaving 7 bases unmatched. CDR3 in DNA: TGTGCCAGCAGTTCGTACCATAGCGGGAGCTCCTACGAGCAGTACTTC. Translation: CASSSYHSGSSYEQYF.

This chain connects TRBV2 to TRBJ2-5; D is perhaps TRBD1 (5 bases). V was shortened by 6 bases and J by 5 bases, with 16 bases between the two germline ends. Germline CDR1 reads SNHLY; CDR2 reads FYNNEI. This CDR3 has 14 residues. CDR3 in amino acids: CASRPRGRPETQYF. As DNA, the CDR3 is TGTGCCAGCAGACCAAGGGGCAGGCCGGAGACCCAGTACTTC.

V gene TRBV5-1 combines with J gene TRBJ1-4; tentative D call: TRBD1 (5 bases). Germline V CDR1 and CDR2: SGHRS, YFSETQ. The CDR3 totals 15 residues. Trimming left V 6 bases short and J 8 bases short, with 20 bases between. The CDR3 coding sequence is TGCGCCAGCACCCAGGTCGGGACTCTAAACGAAAAACTGTTTTTT. It specifies CASTQVGTLNEKLFF.

The chain links TRBV7-9 to TRBJ2-7, with 11 nucleotides matching TRBD1. After removal of 5 bases from V and 6 bases from J, the junction contained 9 bases not matched to a gene. CDR3 length: 15 residues. The germline gives CDR1 SEHNR, CDR2 FQNEAQ (reference sequence). The DNA of the CDR3 is TGTGCCAGCAGCCCCGGGACAGGGGGATCCAGCGAGCAGTACTTC. Its protein product is CASSPGTGGSSEQYF.

The sample holds one count of this clone. The chain has TRBV2 and TRBJ1-2; D gene uncertain. The germline V gene has CDR1 SNHLY and CDR2 FYNNEI. V lost 8 bases, J lost 0 bases, and 10 bases lay in between. CDR3 length: 13 residues. The CDR3 sequence is CASGQSSNYGYTF. The CDR3 coding sequence is TGTGCCAGCGGTCAGAGCTCTAACTATGGCTACACCTTC.

A note on this clone: The junction departs from the called germline gene at one end, perhaps through a read error. The chain uses TRBV28 and TRBJ1-1; perhaps TRBD1 as D (6 bases). This CDR3 has 12 residues. Germline CDR1 MDHEN, CDR2 SYDVKM. CDR3 protein: CASTSRGRGENF. DNA of the CDR3: TGTGCCAGCACCTCAAGGGGCAGGGGAGAGAATTTT.

V usage is TRBV3-1 (or the pseudogene TRBV3-2) and J usage is TRBJ2-1, with 11 bases lining up with TRBD2. Per germline, CDR1 LGHDT and CDR2 YNNKEL (reference sequence). V dropped 6 bases and J dropped 10; count of bases not matched to a gene: 8. This CDR3 comprises 14 residues. DNA for the CDR3: TGTGCCAGCAGTTCTAGCGGGGGGCCGGCAGAGCAGTTCTTC. The encoded protein is CASSSSGGPAEQFF.

This chain connects TRBV10-2 to TRBJ2-1; 8 bases map to TRBD2. Per germline, CDR1 WSHSY and CDR2 SAAADI. The CDR3 spans 15 residues. V trimming: 7 bases; J trimming: 4 bases; junction bases outside the gene matches: 9. The CDR3: CASKGGAGGYNEQFF. The CDR3, as DNA: TGCGCCAGCAAGGGGGGGGCGGGGGGTTACAATGAGCAGTTCTTC.

This sequence joins TRBV7-2 and TRBJ1-4, with 9 bases fitting TRBD1. The CDR3 sequence is 15 residues long. The germline gives CDR1 SGHTA, CDR2 FQGNSA. V was clipped by 5 bases and J by 5 bases; unmatched bases: 6. This CDR3 is CASSPRTGVNEKLFF. In DNA form, the CDR3 reads TGTGCCAGCAGCCCCCGGACAGGGGTCAATGAAAAACTGTTTTTT.

This chain uses TRBV9 with TRBJ2-3; 8 positions agree with TRBD2. Trimming at V came to 0 bases and at J to 4 bases, leaving 7 bases not matched to a gene. Germline V gene data show CDR1 as SGDLS and CDR2 as YYNGEE. The CDR3 contains 16 residues. The CDR3 nucleotides are TGTGCCAGCAGCGTAGCAGACGGGAGGGAGCCAGATACGCAGTATTTT. This gives the protein CASSVADGREPDTQYF.

The count of this clone is one. The chain joins TRBV18 to TRBJ2-7; perhaps TRBD2 as D (5 bases). V was trimmed by 3 bases and J by 0 bases, leaving 18 bases between them. Germline V gene data show CDR1 as KGHSH and CDR2 as LQKENI. CDR3 length: 17 residues. This CDR3 is CASSPSQASRLSYEQYF. Written as DNA, the CDR3 is TGTGCCAGCTCACCCAGTCAGGCTAGCCGACTCTCCTACGAGCAGTACTTC.

V and J are TRBV6-6 and TRBJ1-4; possibly TRBD1 for D (6 bases). Germline-derived CDR1 and CDR2 are MNHNY and SVGAGI (reference sequence). Between the trimmed V and J ends, which lost 7 bases and 8 bases, there was a span of 17 bases. The CDR3 has 14 amino acids. CDR3 DNA: TGTGCCAGCACCTACGGGCAGGGGCACGAAAAACTGTTTTTT. It specifies CASTYGQGHEKLFF.

The CDR3: CASSNQGLRSPLHF. In DNA, the CDR3 is TGTGCCAGCAGTAACCAGGGGTTACGATCACCCCTCCACTTT. The V call is TRBV6-5, the J call TRBJ1-6; a possible D gene is TRBD1 (6 bases). The germline V gene has CDR1 MNHEY and CDR2 SVGAGI. The CDR3 runs 14 residues. The V end lost 5 bases, the J end lost 10 bases, and 15 bases lay between the germline ends.

This clone appeared a single time. The chain uses TRBV7-9 and TRBJ2-1, with D possibly TRBD2 on 6 matching bases. The CDR3 extends over 15 amino acids. With 3 bases removed from V and 8 bases from J, the gap between germline ends came to 17 bases. The germline V gene has CDR1 SEHNR and CDR2 FQNEAQ (reference sequence). The CDR3: CASSFALAIWDEQFF. The CDR3 DNA follows: TGTGCCAGCAGCTTTGCACTAGCAATTTGGGATGAGCAGTTCTTC.

The rearrangement links TRBV7-2 to TRBJ1-1, with D unclear. Looked up from germline, CDR1 is SGHTA and CDR2 is FQGNSA. The CDR3 is made up of 17 amino acids. V was clipped by 4 bases and J by 2 bases, with 20 bases between them. The DNA of the CDR3 is TGTGCCAGCAGCTCTGGACTACTGAGAAACTTCAACACTGAAGCTTTCTTT. Translating it yields CASSSGLLRNFNTEAFF.

The chain employs TRBV19 and TRBJ1-1; 9 positions agree with TRBD1. CDR3 length: 15 amino acids. Per germline, CDR1 LNHDA and CDR2 SQIVND (reference sequence). V lost 4 bases to trimming and J lost 5 bases; unmatched junction nucleotides: 8. The CDR3 loop reads CASSNSGTGLTEAFF. CDR3 DNA: TGTGCCAGTAGTAACTCCGGGACAGGGTTGACTGAAGCTTTCTTT.